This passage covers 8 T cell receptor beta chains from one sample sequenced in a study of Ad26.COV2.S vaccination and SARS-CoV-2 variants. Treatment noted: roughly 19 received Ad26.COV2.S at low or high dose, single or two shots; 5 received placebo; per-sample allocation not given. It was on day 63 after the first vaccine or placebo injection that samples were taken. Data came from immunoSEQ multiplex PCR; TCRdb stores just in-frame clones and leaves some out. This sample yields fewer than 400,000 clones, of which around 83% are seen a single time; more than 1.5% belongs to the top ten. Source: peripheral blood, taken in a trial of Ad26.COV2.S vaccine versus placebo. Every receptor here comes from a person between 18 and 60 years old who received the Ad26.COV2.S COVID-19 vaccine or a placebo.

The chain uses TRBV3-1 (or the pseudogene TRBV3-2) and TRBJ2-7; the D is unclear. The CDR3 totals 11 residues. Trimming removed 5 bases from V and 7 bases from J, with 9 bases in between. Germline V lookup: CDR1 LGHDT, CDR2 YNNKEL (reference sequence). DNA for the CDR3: TGTGCCAGCAGCTCCGGTGGAGAGCAGTACTTC. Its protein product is CASSSGGEQYF.

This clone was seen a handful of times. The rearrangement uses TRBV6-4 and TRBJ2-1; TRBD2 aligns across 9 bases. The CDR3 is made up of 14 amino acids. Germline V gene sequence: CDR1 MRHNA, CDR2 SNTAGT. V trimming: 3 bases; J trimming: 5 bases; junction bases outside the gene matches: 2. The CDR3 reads CASSERGGHNEQFF. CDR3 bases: TGTGCCAGCAGTGAGCGGGGGGGCCACAATGAGCAGTTCTTC.

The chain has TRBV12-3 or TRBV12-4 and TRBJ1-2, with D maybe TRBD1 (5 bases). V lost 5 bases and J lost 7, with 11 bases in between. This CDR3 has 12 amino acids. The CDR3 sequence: CASSPGTVGYTF. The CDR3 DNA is TGTGCCAGCAGTCCTGGGACCGTTGGCTACACCTTC.

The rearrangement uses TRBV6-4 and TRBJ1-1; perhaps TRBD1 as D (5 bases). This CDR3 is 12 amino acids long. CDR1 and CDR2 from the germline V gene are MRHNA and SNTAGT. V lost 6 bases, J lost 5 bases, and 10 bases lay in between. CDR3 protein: CASRGPGTEAFF. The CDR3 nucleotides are TGTGCCAGCAGGGGTCCAGGGACTGAAGCTTTCTTT.

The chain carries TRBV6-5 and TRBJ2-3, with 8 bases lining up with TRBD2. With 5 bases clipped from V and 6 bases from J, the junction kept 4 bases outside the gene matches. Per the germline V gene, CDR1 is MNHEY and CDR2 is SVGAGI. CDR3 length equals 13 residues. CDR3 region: CASSRGGVDTQYF. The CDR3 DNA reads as TGTGCCAGCAGTCGGGGGGGCGTTGATACGCAGTATTTT.

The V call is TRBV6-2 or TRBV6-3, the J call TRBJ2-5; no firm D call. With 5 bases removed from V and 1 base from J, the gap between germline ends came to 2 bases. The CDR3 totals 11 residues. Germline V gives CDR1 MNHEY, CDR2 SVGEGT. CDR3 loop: CASSRQETQYF. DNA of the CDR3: TGTGCCAGCAGTCGCCAAGAGACCCAGTACTTC.

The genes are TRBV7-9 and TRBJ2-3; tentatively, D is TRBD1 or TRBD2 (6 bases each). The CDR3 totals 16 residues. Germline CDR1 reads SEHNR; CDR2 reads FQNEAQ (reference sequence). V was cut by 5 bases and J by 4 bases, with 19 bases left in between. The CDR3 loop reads CASSTREGGEADTQYF. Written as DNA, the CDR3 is TGTGCCAGCAGCACCAGAGAGGGGGGTGAGGCAGATACGCAGTATTTT.

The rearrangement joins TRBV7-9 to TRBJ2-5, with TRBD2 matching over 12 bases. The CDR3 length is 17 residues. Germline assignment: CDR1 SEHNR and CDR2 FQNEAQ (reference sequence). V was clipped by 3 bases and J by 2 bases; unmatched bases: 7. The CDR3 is CASSFRTSGVPQETQYF. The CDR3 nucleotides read TGTGCCAGCAGCTTTCGGACTAGCGGGGTCCCTCAAGAGACCCAGTACTTC.